These 17 T cell receptor beta chains were all obtained from the same sample, sequenced in a study of post-analysis software for immune sequencing data. General observations from the study: Patients showed TRBV5-6, TRBV5-1 and TRBV20-1 among five TRBV segments more frequent than in controls.

These receptors' antigens are unknown. Each TCR beta cDNA library carried unique molecular identifiers. Each CDR3 protein is one row after TCRdb ran MiXCR on the PCR reads. Among about 810,000 distinct CDR3 sequences listed, roughly 50% were seen once. Specimen: blood. These receptors were obtained from a girl aged 5 to 17 with multiple sclerosis.

In regard to this clonotype: The junction does not match germline at one end; this may be a read error. The chain has TRBV10-3 and TRBJ2-3; TRBD2 matches at 10 bases. CDR3 length: 15 amino acids. Germline V gene lookup returns CDR1 ENHRY and CDR2 SYGVKD. For the CDR3, the DNA is TGTGCCATCAGCCCTAGCGGGGGACCCGCAAATACTCAGTATTTT. Translating gives CAISPSGGPANTQYF.

The chain has TRBV7-9 and TRBJ1-1, with D perhaps TRBD1 (5 bases). Germline V gene sequence: CDR1 SEHNR, CDR2 FQNEAQ (reference sequence). The V gene lost 7 bases and the J gene lost 6 bases, with 24 bases spanning the gap. CDR3 length: 16 residues. CDR3 nucleotide sequence: TGTGCCAGCAACTCCGAGGGGATTGGAATGGTCGCTGAAGCTTTCTTT. Its translation is CASNSEGIGMVAEAFF.

V and J are TRBV20-1 and TRBJ2-5; 10 bases are a match to TRBD2. CDR1 DFQATT and CDR2 SNEGSKA come from the germline V gene (reference sequence). The V and J ends lost 6 bases and 5 bases, in that order; junction bases with no gene match: 12. The CDR3 length is 15 residues. The CDR3 sequence: CSAPTPGTSAETQYF. Written as DNA, the CDR3 is TGCAGTGCCCCGACCCCCGGGACTAGCGCTGAGACCCAGTACTTC.

The chain has TRBV7-9 and TRBJ2-4; no definite D call. The J call is doubtful: the DNA matches TRBJ2-7 better. The CDR3 consists of 11 residues. Looked up from germline, CDR1 is SEHNR and CDR2 is FQNEAQ (reference sequence). CDR3 loop: CASSLYDEQYF. The CDR3 DNA sequence: TGTGCCAGCAGCTTATATGACGAGCAGTACTTC.

The chain couples TRBV5-8 to TRBJ2-5, with D hard to call. Germline loops: CDR1 SGHTS, CDR2 YDEGEE. Trimming shortened V by 4 bases and J by 2 bases, and 9 bases separated the two germline ends. This CDR3 comprises 13 residues. CDR3 coding DNA: TGTGCCAGCAGCCCCGACACTCAAGAGACCCAGTACTTC. It is translated as CASSPDTQETQYF.

The chain recombines TRBV5-1 with TRBJ2-5; D unclear. In germline, CDR1 is SGHRS, CDR2 YFSETQ. V was trimmed by 2 bases and J by 5 bases, leaving 10 bases between them. The CDR3 totals 13 residues. The CDR3 spells CASSFDPRETQYF. In DNA, the CDR3 is TGCGCCAGCAGCTTTGACCCCCGGGAGACCCAGTACTTC.

This chain links TRBV2 with TRBJ2-1, with 8 nucleotides matching TRBD1. This CDR3 comprises 14 residues. J lost 7 bases, V lost 5 bases, and 7 bases had no gene match. Per germline, CDR1 SNHLY and CDR2 FYNNEI. CDR3 loop: CASSRTGLGNEQFF. The DNA for the CDR3 is TGTGCCAGCAGTAGGACAGGGTTGGGTAATGAGCAGTTCTTC.

This sequence joins TRBV5-1 and TRBJ2-3; no definite D call. The germline V and J ends were trimmed by 0 bases and 2 bases, with 7 bases remaining between them. Germline V lookup: CDR1 SGHRS, CDR2 YFSETQ. This CDR3 spans 14 amino acids. CDR3 bases: TGCGCCAGCAGCTTGGAGGGCAACACAGATACGCAGTATTTT. Protein sequence: CASSLEGNTDTQYF.

The chain has TRBV18 and TRBJ2-7, with 8 bases fitting TRBD2. With V trimmed by 4 bases and J by 2 bases, 4 bases remained unmatched. CDR3 length: 14 amino acids. Germline V gives CDR1 KGHSH, CDR2 LQKENI. The CDR3 loop reads CASSQLAGTYEQYF. CDR3 bases: TGTGCCAGCTCACAATTAGCGGGGACCTACGAGCAGTACTTC. Using reference TRBV18 and TRBJ2-7 for the parts outside the CDR3, the full variable domain is NAGVMQNPRHLVRRRGQEARLRCSPMKGHSHVYWYRQLPEEGLKFMVYLQKENIIDESGMPKERFSAEFPKEGPSILRIQQVVRGDSAAYFCASSQLAGTYEQYFGPGTRLTVT.

This clonotype was detected only a few times. The chain employs TRBV25-1 and TRBJ2-3; the D is unclear. This CDR3 has 14 amino acids. V lost 2 bases to trimming and J lost 5 bases, with 11 bases between them. CDR1 is MGHDK and CDR2 is SYGVNS in the germline V gene. DNA of the CDR3: TGTGCCAGCAGTGAACTAAGGGTTGGAGATACGCAGTATTTT. This encodes CASSELRVGDTQYF. Full variable domain (remainder filled in from reference TRBV25-1 and TRBJ2-3): EADIYQTPRYLVIGTGKKITLECSQTMGHDKMYWYQQDPGMELHLIHYSYGVNSTEKGDLSSESTVSRIRTEHFPLTLESARPSHTSQYLCASSELRVGDTQYFGPGTRLTVL.

This chain connects TRBV9 to TRBJ2-1, with 11 bases fitting TRBD2. There are 17 residues in the CDR3. Germline V gene sequence: CDR1 SGDLS, CDR2 YYNGEE. J gave up 5 bases and V 0 bases, and 7 bases lay outside the gene matches. CDR3 coding DNA: TGTGCCAGCAGCGTAGTACAGTCGGGACTAGCGGACAATGAGCAGTTCTTC. This sequence encodes CASSVVQSGLADNEQFF. Supplemented by reference TRBV9 and TRBJ2-1, the full variable domain reads DSGVTQTPKHLITATGQRVTLRCSPRSGDLSVYWYQQSLDQGLQFLIQYYNGEERAKGNILERFSAQQFPDLHSELNLSSLELGDSALYFCASSVVQSGLADNEQFFGPGTRLTVL.

V is TRBV6-2 or TRBV6-3 and J is TRBJ2-5, with D perhaps TRBD2 (5 bases). The CDR3 consists of 14 residues. Deletions cut 7 bases from V and 2 bases from J, with 14 bases between. Per germline, CDR1 MNHEY and CDR2 SVGEGT. The CDR3 loop reads CASNPPGIQETQYF. The CDR3 DNA follows: TGTGCCAGCAATCCACCGGGGATACAAGAGACCCAGTACTTC.

The chain has TRBV20-1 and TRBJ2-5; 9 bases agree with TRBD1. Germline V CDR1 and CDR2: DFQATT, SNEGSKA (reference sequence). The CDR3 totals 14 residues. V was pared by 0 bases and J by 11 bases, with 10 bases of the junction left unmatched. CDR3 region: CSARDGDREYGQYF. DNA of the CDR3: TGCAGTGCTAGAGATGGGGACAGGGAATACGGGCAGTACTTC.

The V gene is TRBV5-5, the J gene TRBJ2-1; 9 bases agree with TRBD1. V shed 4 bases, J shed 5 bases, and the junction held 13 bases outside the gene matches. The CDR3 runs 17 residues. The V gene's germline CDR1 is SGHKS and CDR2 YYEKEE (reference sequence). The CDR3 region is CASSPYPGGQGNNEQFF. For the CDR3, the DNA is TGTGCCAGCAGCCCCTACCCCGGTGGACAGGGGAACAATGAGCAGTTCTTC.

The chain has TRBV29-1 and TRBJ2-1; D is possibly TRBD1 or TRBD2 (6 bases each). The CDR3 spans 13 residues. Trimming pared 4 bases from V and 5 bases from J, leaving 12 bases between. CDR1 and CDR2 (germline): SQVTM, ANQGSEA. In DNA, the CDR3 is TGCAGCGTTGTGGGGGGCGGGCACAATGAGCAGTTCTTC. This gives the protein CSVVGGGHNEQFF.

Comments on this clonotype: One end of the junction does not line up with germline, which may come from a read error. The chain uses TRBV2 and TRBJ2-7; 8 bases match TRBD2. The CDR3 runs to 14 residues. Germline CDR1 and CDR2: SNHLY and FYNNEI. CDR3 loop: CASTELAVTYEQYF. CDR3 DNA sequence: TGTGCCAGCACTGAACTAGCGGTTACCTACGAGCAGTACTTC.

The rearrangement uses TRBV4-2 and TRBJ2-7; maybe TRBD2 (5 bases). Germline loops: CDR1 LGHNA, CDR2 YNFKEQ. The CDR3 sequence is 14 residues long. Trimming took 0 bases from V and 3 from J, leaving 9 bases between them. This CDR3 is CASSQDASNYEQYF. In nucleotides, the CDR3 is TGTGCCAGCAGCCAAGATGCTAGCAACTACGAGCAGTACTTC.